Listed below are T cell receptor beta chains from one sample, sequenced in a study of blood T cell repertoires in COVID-19. Assay used: immunoSEQ multiplex PCR; TCRdb lists only in-frame clones, some missing. The sample has about 110,000 clones; over 80% are singletons. Sequenced input: peripheral blood. These receptor sequences come from a woman aged 60 to 75 with acute or convalescent COVID-19. Each CDR3 is given with its conserved first and last residue. Each record gives: D gene, J gene, V gene, CDR3 protein, CDR3 DNA. A D gene is named only where the DNA matches it firmly.

-	TRBJ1-6	TRBV14	CASSQVRGGNSPLHF	TGTGCCAGCAGCCAAGTCCGGGGAGGAAATTCACCCCTCCACTTT
-	TRBJ1-1	TRBV29-1	CSVDGEGDTEAFF	TGCAGCGTTGATGGGGAAGGGGACACTGAAGCTTTCTTT
-	TRBJ1-2	TRBV4-1	CASSQQGTYGYTF	TGCGCCAGCAGCCAGCAGGGCACCTATGGCTACACCTTC
TRBD1	TRBJ1-1	TRBV7-3	CASSVTGGAVAFF	TGTGCCAGCAGCGTGACAGGGGGCGCGGTAGCTTTCTTT
-	TRBJ2-1	TRBV28	CAGGSSYNEQFF	TGTGCCGGAGGGAGCTCCTACAATGAGCAGTTCTTC
TRBD1	TRBJ2-1	TRBV24-1	CATSDPAGTGRYNEQFF	TGTGCCACCAGTGACCCGGCCGGGACAGGGAGGTACAATGAGCAGTTCTTC
TRBD2	TRBJ2-7	TRBV28	CASSSGLAGGLGEQYF	TGTGCCAGCAGTTCGGGACTAGCGGGAGGTCTGGGCGAGCAGTACTTC
-	TRBJ2-6	TRBV7-2	CASSRTQGPGANVLTF	TGTGCCAGCAGCCGTACCCAGGGTCCAGGGGCCAACGTCCTGACTTTC
TRBD1	TRBJ2-5	TRBV9	CASSVGQGGETQYF	TGTGCCAGCAGCGTAGGACAGGGTGGTGAGACCCAGTACTTC
TRBD1	TRBJ2-3	TRBV6-4	CASSEQGSTDTQYF	TGTGCCAGCAGTGAACAGGGGAGCACAGATACGCAGTATTTT
-	TRBJ1-1	TRBV18	CASSPPDRTEAFF	TGTGCCAGCTCACCACCGGACAGAACTGAAGCTTTCTTT